Described below is a single T cell receptor beta chain sequence and its context. Its target is not known. The V gene end was trimmed by 0 bases and the J gene end by 1 base; junction bases not matched to a gene: 2. Germline CDR1 and CDR2: LNHNV and YYDKDF (reference sequence). This CDR3 is 16 amino acids long. Some clones are missing from TCRdb's copy, which holds only in-frame ones; the method was immunoSEQ multiplex PCR. The profile covers roughly 120,000 clones, with approximately 90% appearing a single time and approximately 5.5% taken by the ten largest. This sample stems from a study of T cell responses to AZD1222 COVID-19 vaccine. Points from the study as a whole: Baseline serostatus was positive in only six AZD1222 recipients.

The TCR comes from an adult in good health. The source was peripheral blood, collected on day 0 of AZD1222 vaccination. J is TRBJ1-4 and V is TRBV15, with 7 bases that match TRBD1. Here the CDR3 DNA reads TGTGCCACCAGCAGAGAAGGGGGCCAAACTAATGAAAAACTGTTTTTT. It codes for CATSREGGQTNEKLFF.